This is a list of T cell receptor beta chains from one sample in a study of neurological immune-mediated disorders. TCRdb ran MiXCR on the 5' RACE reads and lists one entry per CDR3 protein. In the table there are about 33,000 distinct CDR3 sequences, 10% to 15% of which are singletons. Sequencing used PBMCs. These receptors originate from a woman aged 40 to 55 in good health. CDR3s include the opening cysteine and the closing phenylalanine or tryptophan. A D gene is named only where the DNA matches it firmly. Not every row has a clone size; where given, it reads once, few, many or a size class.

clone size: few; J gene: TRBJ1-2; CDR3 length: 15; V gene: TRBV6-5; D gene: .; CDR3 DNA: TGTGCCAGCAGTTACTCGAACTCCGGGGTGCTCGGCTACACCTTC; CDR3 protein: CASSYSNSGVLGYTF
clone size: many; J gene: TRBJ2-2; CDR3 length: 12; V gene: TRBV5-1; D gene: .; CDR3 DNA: TGCGCCAGCAGCCCGCACGGAAGGGAGCTGTTTTTT; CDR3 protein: CASSPHGRELFF
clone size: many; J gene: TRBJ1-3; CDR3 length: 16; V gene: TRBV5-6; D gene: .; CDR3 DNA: TGTGCCAGCAGCTCTACAGGTCTTGATGCTGGAAACACCATATATTTT; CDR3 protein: CASSSTGLDAGNTIYF
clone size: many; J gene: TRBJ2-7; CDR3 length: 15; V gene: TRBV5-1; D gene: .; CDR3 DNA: TGCGCCAGCAGCCCTGGAACAGGATCGATGAACGAGCAGTACTTC; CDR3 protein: CASSPGTGSMNEQYF
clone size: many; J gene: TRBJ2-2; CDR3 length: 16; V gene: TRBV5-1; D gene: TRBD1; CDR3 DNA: TGCGCCAGCAGCTTGGGGACAGGGATGAACACCGGGGAGCTGTTTTTT; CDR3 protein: CASSLGTGMNTGELFF
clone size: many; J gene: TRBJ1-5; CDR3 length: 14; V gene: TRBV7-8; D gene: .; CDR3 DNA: TGTGCCAGCAGCCCCCGAGAGGGCCAACAGCCCCAGCATTTT; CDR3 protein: CASSPREGQQPQHF
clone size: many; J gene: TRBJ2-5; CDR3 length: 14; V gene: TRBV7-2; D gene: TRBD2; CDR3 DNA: TGTGCCAGCAGCCGCGGGGGGGGAAAAGAGACCCAGTACTTC; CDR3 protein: CASSRGGGKETQYF
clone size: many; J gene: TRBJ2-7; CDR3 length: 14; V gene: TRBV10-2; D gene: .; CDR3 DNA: TGCGCCAGCAGCCGGGTCCGGGAAATCTACGAGCAGTACTTC; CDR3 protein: CASSRVREIYEQYF
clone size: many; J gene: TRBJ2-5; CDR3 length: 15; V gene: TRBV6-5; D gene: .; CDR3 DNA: TGTGCCAGCAGACCCTTTGTGGGCGCGTCGGAGACCCAGTACTTC; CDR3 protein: CASRPFVGASETQYF
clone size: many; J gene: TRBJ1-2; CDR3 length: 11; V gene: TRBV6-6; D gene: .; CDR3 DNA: TGTGCCAGCAGTTACCGGGCTGGCTACACCTTC; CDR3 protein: CASSYRAGYTF
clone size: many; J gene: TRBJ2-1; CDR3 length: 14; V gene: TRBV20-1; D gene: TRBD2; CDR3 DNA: TGCAGTGCCCCTAGCGGCGGGGCGTACAATGAGCAGTTCTTC; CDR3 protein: CSAPSGGAYNEQFF
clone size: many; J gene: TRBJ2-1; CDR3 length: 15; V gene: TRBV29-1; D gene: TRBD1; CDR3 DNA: TGCAGCGTCGGGACAGGGCAAAGCTCCTACAATGAGCAGTTCTTC; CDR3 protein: CSVGTGQSSYNEQFF
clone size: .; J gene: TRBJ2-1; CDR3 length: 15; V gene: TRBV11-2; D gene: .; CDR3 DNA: TGTGCCAGCAGCTCACCGACCGCGAATGTCTATGAGCAGTTCTTC; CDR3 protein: CASSSPTANVYEQFF
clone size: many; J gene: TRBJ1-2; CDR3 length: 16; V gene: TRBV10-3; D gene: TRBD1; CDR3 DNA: TGTGCCAATTCGGGACAGGGGGCCGACGGACCCTATGGCTACACCTTC; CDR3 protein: CANSGQGADGPYGYTF
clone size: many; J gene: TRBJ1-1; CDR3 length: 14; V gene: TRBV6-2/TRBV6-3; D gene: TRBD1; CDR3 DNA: TGTGCCAGCAGACTGGGACAGGGCGTCACTGAAGCTTTCTTT; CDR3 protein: CASRLGQGVTEAFF
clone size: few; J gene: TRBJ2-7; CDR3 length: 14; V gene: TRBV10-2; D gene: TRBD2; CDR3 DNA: TGCGCCAGCGCCCCCGGGACTAGCGCCAACGAGCAGTACTTC; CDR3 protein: CASAPGTSANEQYF
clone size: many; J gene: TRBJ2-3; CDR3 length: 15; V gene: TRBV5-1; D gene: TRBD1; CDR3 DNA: TGCGCCAGCAGCGTGCCCCAGACAGGGGCAGATACGCAGTATTTT; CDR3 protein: CASSVPQTGADTQYF
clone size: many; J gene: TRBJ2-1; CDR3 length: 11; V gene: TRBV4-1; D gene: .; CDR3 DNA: TGCGCCAGCAGCCAAGGGCTTGAGCAGTTCTTC; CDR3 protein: CASSQGLEQFF
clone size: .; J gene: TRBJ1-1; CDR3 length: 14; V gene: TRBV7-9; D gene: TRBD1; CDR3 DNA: TGTGCCAACAGCATATCAGGGGGAGTGACTGAAGCTTTCTTT; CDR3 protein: CANSISGGVTEAFF
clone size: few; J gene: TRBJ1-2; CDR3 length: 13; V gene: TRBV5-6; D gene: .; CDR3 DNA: TGTGCCAGCAGCCCGGGGACGGAGTATGGCTACACCTTC; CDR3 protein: CASSPGTEYGYTF
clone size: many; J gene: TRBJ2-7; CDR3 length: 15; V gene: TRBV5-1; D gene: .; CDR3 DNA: TGCGCCAGCAGCTTGGAGACAGGAACTTTCTACGAGCAGTACTTC; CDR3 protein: CASSLETGTFYEQYF
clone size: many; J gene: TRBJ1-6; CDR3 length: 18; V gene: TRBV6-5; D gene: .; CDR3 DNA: TGTGCCAGCAGCCCCAGTGCCGCACTTAGCTCCTATAATTCACCCCTCCACTTT; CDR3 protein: CASSPSAALSSYNSPLHF
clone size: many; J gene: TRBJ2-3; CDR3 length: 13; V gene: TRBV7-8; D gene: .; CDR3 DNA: TGTGCCAGCCTCCCGGCGAGCACAGATACGCAGTATTTT; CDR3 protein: CASLPASTDTQYF
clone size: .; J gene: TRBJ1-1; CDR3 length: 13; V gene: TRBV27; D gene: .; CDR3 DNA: TGTGCTAGCTGGGCGGGGCGGAACACTGAAGCTTTCTTT; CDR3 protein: CASWAGRNTEAFF
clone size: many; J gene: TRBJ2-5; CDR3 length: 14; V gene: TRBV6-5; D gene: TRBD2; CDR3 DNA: TGTGCCAGCACCCCCGGGACTAGCAGGGAGACCCAGTACTTC; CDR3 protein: CASTPGTSRETQYF
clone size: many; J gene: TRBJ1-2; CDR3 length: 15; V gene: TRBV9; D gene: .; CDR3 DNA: TGTGCCAGCAGCGCAACCGGCCCGACTAACTATGGCTACACCTTC; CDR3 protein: CASSATGPTNYGYTF
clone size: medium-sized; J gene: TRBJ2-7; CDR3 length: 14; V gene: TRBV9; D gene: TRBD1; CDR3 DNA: TGTGCCAGCAGCGTTTGGGACAGGACCTACGAGCAGTACTTC; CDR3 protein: CASSVWDRTYEQYF
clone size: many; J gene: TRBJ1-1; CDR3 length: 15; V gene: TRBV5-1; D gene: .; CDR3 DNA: TGCGCCAGCCAAACGGTACCGGGGGGGAGCACTGAAGCTTTCTTT; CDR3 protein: CASQTVPGGSTEAFF
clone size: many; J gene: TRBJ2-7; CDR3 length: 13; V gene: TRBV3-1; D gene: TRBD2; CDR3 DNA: TGTGCCAGCAGCCAGCGGGAGTCCGCCGAGCAGTACTTC; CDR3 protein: CASSQRESAEQYF
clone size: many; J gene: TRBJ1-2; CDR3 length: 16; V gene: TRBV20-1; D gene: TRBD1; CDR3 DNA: TGCAGTGCTAGAGATCCAGGGGGTGATCTCTGGTCTGGCTACACCTTC; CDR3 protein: CSARDPGGDLWSGYTF
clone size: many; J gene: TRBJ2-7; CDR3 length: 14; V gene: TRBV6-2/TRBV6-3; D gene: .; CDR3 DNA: TGTGCCAGCAGTTACCCAGGGATTGGCTACGAGCAGTACTTC; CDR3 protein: CASSYPGIGYEQYF
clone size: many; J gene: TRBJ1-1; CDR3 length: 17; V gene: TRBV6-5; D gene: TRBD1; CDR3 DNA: TGTGCCAGCAGTTACTCGATACAGGGGGCGTCGAACACTGAAGCTTTCTTT; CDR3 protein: CASSYSIQGASNTEAFF